This T cell receptor beta chain was found in a study of early T cells in non-severe SARS-CoV-2 infection. As for the study in general: Bulk RNA isolated from unsorted whole blood underwent sequencing; chains were not paired. Whole-study findings and limits: Sequences matched to VDJdb favored anti-spike CD8 responses, while private and CD4 specificities were missed.

This clonotype came up a few times. What it recognizes is unknown. Unique molecular identifier tags were affixed to discrete cDNA molecules. MiXCR was run by TCRdb on the 5' RACE reads, yielding one entry per CDR3 protein. The sample carries 74,000 or so distinct CDR3 sequences, around 10% recorded once. The CDR3 runs 13 residues. Germline assignment: CDR1 SGDLS and CDR2 YYNGEE. Trimming left V 1 base short and J 0 bases short, with 4 bases between. The rearrangement uses TRBV9 and TRBJ1-1, with unresolved D. The sequenced sample consisted of whole blood. The origin of this receptor is an adult who was a healthcare worker with PCR-confirmed SARS-CoV-2 infection or an uninfected control (not recorded which). The CDR3 region is CASSVTVNTEAFF. CDR3 coding DNA: TGTGCCAGCAGCGTAACGGTGAACACTGAAGCTTTCTTT.